A single sample gave rise to the 21 T cell receptor beta chains below, sequenced in a study of blood T cells in healthy people across ages. Primers used in a second PCR of roughly 7 to 11 cycles were a sample-barcoded 5' primer and a J-beta primer mix. Via MiXCR, TCRdb re-called the 5' RACE reads, giving one row per CDR3 protein. This table has 450,000 to 650,000 distinct CDR3 sequences, around 24% appearing once. These same records also appear under a second study, on T cells of mothers and their children.

The sequencing sample was made of blood. All receptors come from a boy aged 5-17 years in good health.

CDR3 in DNA: TGTGCCAGCTCACCGTCCAGTCAAGAGACCCAGTACTTC. This translates into CASSPSSQETQYF. V is TRBV18 and J is TRBJ2-5; D remains unclear. The germline CDR1 and CDR2 sequences are KGHSH and LQKENI. CDR3 length: 13 residues. The V gene lost 3 bases and the J gene lost 2 bases, with 7 bases spanning the gap.

This clonotype showed up just a few times. The CDR3 region has the DNA TGTGCCAGCAGGGTTGGGGGCGCAAATCAGCCCCAGCATTTT. Amino acids: CASRVGGANQPQHF. The chain uses TRBV28 and TRBJ1-5; tentatively, D is TRBD1 (6 bases). V was cut by 6 bases and J by 4 bases, with 13 bases left in between. CDR1 MDHEN and CDR2 SYDVKM come from the germline V gene. CDR3 length: 14 residues.

Only a few counts were recorded for this clonotype. V usage is TRBV20-1 and J usage is TRBJ2-3, with TRBD2 identical over 14 bases. J gave up 5 bases and V 2 bases, and 6 bases lay outside the gene matches. The CDR3 extends over 16 amino acids. Germline V lookup: CDR1 DFQATT, CDR2 SNEGSKA (reference sequence). CDR3 nucleotides: TGCAGTGCTAGAACGGGACTAGCGGGAGTCAAAGATACGCAGTATTTT. Encoded protein: CSARTGLAGVKDTQYF.

This clonotype was detected only a few times. The V gene is TRBV15, the J gene TRBJ1-4; D gene unclear. The CDR3 has 14 amino acids. CDR1 LNHNV and CDR2 YYDKDF come from the germline V gene (reference sequence). Trimming pared 0 bases from V and 4 bases from J, leaving 6 bases between. In nucleotides, the CDR3 is TGTGCCACCAGCAGAGACAGCATTAATGAAAAACTGTTTTTT. Translating gives CATSRDSINEKLFF.

This clonotype was observed a few times. The rearrangement links TRBV5-1 to TRBJ1-5, with TRBD1 matching 7 bases. The CDR3 totals 15 residues. Germline V gene data show CDR1 as SGHRS and CDR2 as YFSETQ. The V and J ends lost 4 bases and 0 bases, in that order; junction bases with no gene match: 4. The chain's CDR3 is CASSPSGGSNQPQHF. CDR3 DNA: TGCGCCAGCAGCCCATCAGGGGGTAGCAATCAGCCCCAGCATTTT.

This clonotype was counted only a few times. This chain uses TRBV6-4 with TRBJ2-6; D is unresolved. The CDR3 is made up of 15 amino acids. The germline V gene has CDR1 MRHNA and CDR2 SNTAGT. Trimming pared 0 bases from V and 0 bases from J, leaving 3 bases between. CDR3 protein: CASSDSSSGANVLTF. The CDR3 region has the DNA TGTGCCAGCAGTGACTCCAGCTCTGGGGCCAACGTCCTGACTTTC.

To note about this clonotype: Compared with germline, one end of the junction differs, possibly owing to a read error. The chain couples TRBV4-2 to TRBJ2-1, with 7 bases aligning to TRBD2. Germline CDR1 is LGHNA and CDR2 is YNFKEQ. This CDR3 region has 14 residues. Written as DNA, the CDR3 is TGTGCCAGCAGCCAGGCCGGGACTATCAATGAGCAGCTCTTC. Translating gives CASSQAGTINEQLF.

V usage is TRBV6-1 and J usage is TRBJ2-5; D is unresolved. Gene TRBJ2-1 matches the end of the DNA better, so the J call may be wrong. Germline V CDR1 and CDR2: MNHNS, SASEGT. This CDR3 comprises 16 residues. The CDR3 here is CASSPSMAGPYNEQFF. As DNA, the CDR3 is TGTGCCAGCAGTCCCAGTATGGCAGGTCCATACAATGAGCAGTTCTTC.

This clonotype was counted a few times. The chain combines TRBV20-1 with TRBJ1-1; possible D gene TRBD1, 6 bases. The ends were cut back, 2 bases at V and 1 base at J, with 8 bases in the middle. The CDR3 is 13 amino acids. Germline V gene sequence: CDR1 DFQATT, CDR2 SNEGSKA (reference sequence). The CDR3 region is CSARRQENTEAFF. The CDR3 DNA follows: TGCAGTGCTAGAAGACAGGAGAACACTGAAGCTTTCTTT.

The chain joins TRBV29-1 to TRBJ2-1; possibly TRBD2 for D (6 bases). The CDR3 totals 13 residues. Trimming left V 7 bases short and J 9 bases short, with 19 bases between. The germline CDR1 and CDR2 sequences are SQVTM and ANQGSEA. CDR3 sequence: CSANTGLGSEQFF. For the CDR3, the DNA is TGCAGCGCAAATACGGGACTGGGCAGTGAGCAGTTCTTC.

As regards this clonotype: The conserved phenylalanine or tryptophan normally closing the CDR3 is absent here, so this likely arose from a read error. No DNA is shown, since the ends of the CDR3 on it are uncertain; the CDR3 is the one TCRdb lists. The J gene is TRBJ1-2, the V gene TRBV29-1; the tabulated D call, TRBD1, remains unverified against the DNA. The germline CDR1 and CDR2 sequences are SQVTM and ANQGSEA. The CDR3 totals 9 residues, both ends included. This CDR3 is CSVDGHDLV.

There are a few counts of this clonotype. The DNA for the CDR3 is TGTGCCAGCAGTAAATCCCTCGGGACAGGACCCTATGGCTACACCTTC. Encoded protein: CASSKSLGTGPYGYTF. The chain employs TRBV25-1 and TRBJ1-2; 8 bases match TRBD1. CDR1 is MGHDK and CDR2 is SYGVNS in the germline V gene. Trimming cost V 5 bases and J 4 bases; bases outside gene matches: 12. This CDR3 is 16 amino acids long.

The chain couples TRBV28 to TRBJ2-5; D is ambiguous. CDR3 length: 16 amino acids. Germline CDR1 reads MDHEN; CDR2 reads SYDVKM. Trimming stripped 6 bases from V and 3 bases from J, with 20 bases between. The CDR3 protein is CASRTSGARQKETQYF. In nucleotides, the CDR3 is TGTGCCAGCAGGACGAGTGGAGCTCGGCAAAAAGAGACCCAGTACTTC. The full variable domain, in which reference TRBV28 and TRBJ2-5 provide the parts outside the CDR3, is DVKVTQSSRYLVKRTGEKVFLECVQDMDHENMFWYRQDPGLGLRLIYFSYDVKMKEKGDIPEGYSVSREKKERFSLILESASTNQTSMYLCASRTSGARQKETQYFGPGTRLLVL.

There are a few counts of this clonotype. V is TRBV7-9 and J is TRBJ2-4, with a possible D match to TRBD2 (5 bases). This CDR3 has 16 residues. V lost 1 base, J lost 0 bases, and 10 bases lay in between. CDR1 is SEHNR and CDR2 is FQNEAQ in the germline V gene (reference sequence). The DNA of the CDR3 is TGTGCCAGCAGCTTAGTGGTGGGAGAAGCCAAAAACATTCAGTACTTC. Translation: CASSLVVGEAKNIQYF.

This chain connects TRBV28 to TRBJ1-5; 9 nucleotides match TRBD1. The CDR3 is made up of 15 amino acids. V dropped 5 bases and J dropped 6; count of bases not matched to a gene: 8. Germline lookup yields CDR1 MDHEN and CDR2 SYDVKM. The DNA for the CDR3 is TGTGCCAGCAGTACCGGGACAGGGTACGGTCAGCCCCAGCATTTT. It specifies CASSTGTGYGQPQHF.

This chain uses TRBV4-3 with TRBJ2-5, with TRBD2 identical over 10 bases. The assigned J gene may be wrong: the sequence end matches TRBJ2-1 better. From germline, CDR1 is LGHNA and CDR2 YSLEER. This CDR3 spans 14 amino acids. CDR3 protein: CASSQTGTSDEQFF. The CDR3 DNA sequence: TGCGCCAGCAGCCAAACCGGGACTAGCGATGAGCAGTTCTTC.

There are many counts of this clonotype. The chain recombines TRBV12-3 or TRBV12-4 with TRBJ2-7; D is uncertain. The CDR3 length is 13 residues. V was trimmed by 6 bases and J by 4 bases, leaving 13 bases between them. CDR3 residues: CASSTPGTYEQYF. The CDR3, as DNA: TGTGCCAGCAGCACCCCGGGCACATACGAGCAGTACTTC.

This clonotype was seen a handful of times. CDR3 bases: TGCAGTGCTAGATTGGGCCGAGCCTACAATGAGCAGTTCTTC. Its protein is CSARLGRAYNEQFF. The rearrangement uses TRBV20-1 and TRBJ2-5, with D unresolved. Judging by the DNA end, TRBJ2-1 fits better; the J call may be wrong. CDR1 DFQATT and CDR2 SNEGSKA come from the germline V gene (reference sequence). This CDR3 has 14 amino acids.

V gene TRBV9 combines with J gene TRBJ2-1; 15 nucleotides match TRBD2. Per the germline V gene, CDR1 is SGDLS and CDR2 is YYNGEE. This CDR3 is 16 amino acids long. The ends lost 3 bases at V and 6 bases at J; junction bases unmatched: 4. The CDR3 loop is CASSGTSGGAGNEQFF. In DNA, the CDR3 is TGTGCCAGCAGCGGGACTAGCGGGGGGGCGGGCAATGAGCAGTTCTTC.

The chain is built from TRBV6-5 and TRBJ1-6; the match to TRBD1 covers 8 bases. The V gene's germline CDR1 is MNHEY and CDR2 SVGAGI. Trimming removed 0 bases from V and 9 bases from J; junction bases left unmatched: 1. CDR3 length: 14 residues. DNA for the CDR3: TGTGCCAGCAGTTACTCGACAGGGGCTTCACCCCTCCACTTT. Encoded protein: CASSYSTGASPLHF.

The table lists this clonotype with a few counts. The chain is built from TRBV28 and TRBJ2-1, with 7 bases aligning to TRBD2. Germline CDR1 MDHEN, CDR2 SYDVKM. This CDR3 spans 17 amino acids. Trimming cost V 1 base and J 2 bases; bases outside gene matches: 8. CDR3 in amino acids: CASSLSPSGAAYNEQFF. CDR3 bases: TGTGCCAGCAGTTTATCCCCTAGCGGAGCGGCCTACAATGAGCAGTTCTTC.